This T cell receptor beta chain was observed in a study of regulatory T cells in long-lasting Graves disease. Findings of the study overall: Preferential use of TRBV28, TRBJ1-2 and TRBJ2-5 was seen in persistent disease. New patients shared over 900 public clonotypes, and persistent patients shared more, with 2,741.

Time point here: newly diagnosed GD, antithyroid drugs for less than 3 months. With RNA extracted from PBMCs as input, the TCR library was made. This clonotype was detected only a few times. Antigen specificity is unknown. CDR3-region Arm-PCR and iRepertoire HTBI primers produced the TCR beta libraries. Each CDR3 protein is one row after TCRdb ran MiXCR on the multiplex PCR reads. The sample lists 350,000 to 500,000 distinct CDR3 sequences, roughly 15% seen once, with 9.5% to 12% in the top ten. J lost 5 bases, V lost 3 bases, and 12 bases had no gene match. Germline-derived CDR1 and CDR2 are SGHRS and YFSETQ. CDR3 length: 16 amino acids. The same data also contributed to another study, on T cells in Graves' hyperthyroidism and ophthalmopathy. As reported in that work: Most expanded thyroid clonotypes above 0.001 also appeared in blood.

This receptor was identified in a woman aged 25 to 45 with Graves disease. Sample: peripheral blood mononuclear cells (PBMCs), taken at new diagnosis, from a patient treated with antithyroid drugs. V is TRBV5-1 and J is TRBJ2-5, with 8 bases lining up with TRBD1. CDR3 protein: CASSSGTGSYGETQYF. The DNA of the CDR3 is TGCGCCAGCAGCTCAGGGACAGGATCTTATGGGGAGACCCAGTACTTC.